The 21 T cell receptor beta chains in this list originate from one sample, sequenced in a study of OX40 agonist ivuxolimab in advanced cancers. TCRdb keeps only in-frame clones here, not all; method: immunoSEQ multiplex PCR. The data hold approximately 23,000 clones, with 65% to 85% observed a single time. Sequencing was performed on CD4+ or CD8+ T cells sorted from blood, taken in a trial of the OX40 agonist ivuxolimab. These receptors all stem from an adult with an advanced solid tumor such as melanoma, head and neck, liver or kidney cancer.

As DNA, the CDR3 is TGTGCCAGCAGCTCTAGGGGGGGAGGGACTTACACAGATACGCAGTATTTT. Its translation is CASSSRGGGTYTDTQYF. The chain couples TRBV7-6 to TRBJ2-3; a weak D match, TRBD2 (7 bases). The CDR3 loop spans 17 amino acids. Germline CDR1 and CDR2: SGHVS and FNYEAQ. The V end lost 4 bases, the J end lost 2 bases, and 19 bases lay between the germline ends.

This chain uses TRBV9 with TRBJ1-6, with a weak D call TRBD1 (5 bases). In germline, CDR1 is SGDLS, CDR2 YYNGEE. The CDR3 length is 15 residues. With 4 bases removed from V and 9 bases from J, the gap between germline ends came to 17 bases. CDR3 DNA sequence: TGTGCCAGCAGCCCGAGCACAGGAGCGATTTCACCCCTCCACTTT. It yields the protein CASSPSTGAISPLHF.

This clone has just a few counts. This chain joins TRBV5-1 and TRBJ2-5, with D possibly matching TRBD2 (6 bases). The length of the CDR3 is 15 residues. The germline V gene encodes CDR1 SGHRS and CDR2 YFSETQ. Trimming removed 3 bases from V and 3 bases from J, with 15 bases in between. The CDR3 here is CASSSPPSAEETQYF. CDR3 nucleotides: TGCGCCAGCAGCTCCCCGCCTAGCGCGGAAGAGACCCAGTACTTC.

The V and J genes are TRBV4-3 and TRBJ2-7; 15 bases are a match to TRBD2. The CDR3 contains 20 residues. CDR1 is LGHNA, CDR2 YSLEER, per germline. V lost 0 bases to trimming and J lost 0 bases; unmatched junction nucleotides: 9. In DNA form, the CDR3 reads TGCGCCAGCAGCCAAGATATCCCCGGGACTAGCGGGAGGCACTCCTACGAGCAGTACTTC. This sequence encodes CASSQDIPGTSGRHSYEQYF.

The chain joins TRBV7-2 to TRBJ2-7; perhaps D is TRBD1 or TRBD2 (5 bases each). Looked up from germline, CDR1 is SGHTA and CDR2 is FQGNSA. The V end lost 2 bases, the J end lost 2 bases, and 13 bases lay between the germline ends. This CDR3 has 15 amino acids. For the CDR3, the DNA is TGTGCCAGCAGCTTAATCGGGACGGAGGCCTACGAGCAGTACTTC. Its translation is CASSLIGTEAYEQYF.

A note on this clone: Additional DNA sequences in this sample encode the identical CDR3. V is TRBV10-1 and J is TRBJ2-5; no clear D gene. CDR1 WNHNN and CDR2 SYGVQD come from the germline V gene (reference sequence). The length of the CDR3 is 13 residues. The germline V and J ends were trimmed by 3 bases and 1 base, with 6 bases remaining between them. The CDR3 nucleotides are TGCGCCAGCAGTGACCCAGGCCAAGAGACCCAGTACTTC. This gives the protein CASSDPGQETQYF.

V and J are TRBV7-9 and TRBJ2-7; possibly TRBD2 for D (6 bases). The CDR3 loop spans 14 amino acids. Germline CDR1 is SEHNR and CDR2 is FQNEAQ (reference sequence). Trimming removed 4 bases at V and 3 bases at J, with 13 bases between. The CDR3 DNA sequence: TGTGCCAGCAGCTCAAAGACTAGGGACTACGAGCAGTACTTC. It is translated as CASSSKTRDYEQYF.

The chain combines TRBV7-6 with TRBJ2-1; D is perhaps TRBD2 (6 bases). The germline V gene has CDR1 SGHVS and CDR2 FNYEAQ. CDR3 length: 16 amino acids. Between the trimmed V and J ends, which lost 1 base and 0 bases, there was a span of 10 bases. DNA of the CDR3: TGTGCCAGCAGCTTAGGAAGCGGGTTCTCCTACAATGAGCAGTTCTTC. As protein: CASSLGSGFSYNEQFF.

CDR3 coding DNA: TGTGCCAGCAGCGTAGCAGGGGGTGGCTATGGCTACACCTTC. Translated, it gives CASSVAGGGYGYTF. The genes are TRBV9 and TRBJ1-2; 7 bases match TRBD1. This CDR3 comprises 14 residues. The germline V gene has CDR1 SGDLS and CDR2 YYNGEE. The V and J ends lost 0 bases and 4 bases, in that order; junction bases with no gene match: 3.

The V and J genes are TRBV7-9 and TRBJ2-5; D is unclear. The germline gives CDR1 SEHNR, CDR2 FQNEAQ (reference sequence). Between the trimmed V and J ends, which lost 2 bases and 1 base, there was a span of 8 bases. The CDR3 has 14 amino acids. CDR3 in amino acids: CASSLLRPQETQYF. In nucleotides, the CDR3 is TGTGCCAGCAGCTTACTCAGGCCCCAAGAGACCCAGTACTTC.

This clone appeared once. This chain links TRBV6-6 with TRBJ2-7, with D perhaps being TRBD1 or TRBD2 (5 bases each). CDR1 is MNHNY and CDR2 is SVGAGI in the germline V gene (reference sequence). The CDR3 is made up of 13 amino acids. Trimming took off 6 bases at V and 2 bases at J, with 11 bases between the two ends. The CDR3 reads CASSEGFAYEQYF. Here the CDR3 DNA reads TGTGCCAGCAGCGAGGGGTTCGCCTACGAGCAGTACTTC.

CDR3 sequence (DNA): TGTGCCAGCAGCAGGGTACAGAGCTCCTACAATGAGCAGTTCTTC. Protein: CASSRVQSSYNEQFF. The V call is TRBV5-5, the J call TRBJ2-1; no definite D call. The CDR3 is made up of 15 amino acids. V was trimmed by 4 bases and J by 0 bases, leaving 11 bases between them. Germline CDR1 SGHKS, CDR2 YYEKEE (reference sequence).

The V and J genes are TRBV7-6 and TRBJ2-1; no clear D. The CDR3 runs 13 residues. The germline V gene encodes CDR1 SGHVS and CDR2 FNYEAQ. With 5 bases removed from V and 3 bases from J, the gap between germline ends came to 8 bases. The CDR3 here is CASSGLDYNEQFF. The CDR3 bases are TGTGCCAGCAGCGGGCTGGACTACAATGAGCAGTTCTTC.

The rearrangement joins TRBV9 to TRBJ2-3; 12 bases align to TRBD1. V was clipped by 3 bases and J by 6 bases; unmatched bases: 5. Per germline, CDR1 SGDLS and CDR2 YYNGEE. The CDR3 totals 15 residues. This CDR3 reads CASSGRDRGPDTQYF. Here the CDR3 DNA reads TGTGCCAGCAGCGGCCGGGACAGGGGGCCTGATACGCAGTATTTT.

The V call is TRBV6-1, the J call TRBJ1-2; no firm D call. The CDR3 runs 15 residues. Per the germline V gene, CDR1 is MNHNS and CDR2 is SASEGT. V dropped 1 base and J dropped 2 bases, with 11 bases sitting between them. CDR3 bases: TGTGCCAGCAGTGAAGGTCCGTCCCCAAACTATGGCTACACCTTC. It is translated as CASSEGPSPNYGYTF.

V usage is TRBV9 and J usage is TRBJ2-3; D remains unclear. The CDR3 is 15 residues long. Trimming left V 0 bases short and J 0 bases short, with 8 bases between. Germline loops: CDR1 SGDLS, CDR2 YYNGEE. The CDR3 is CASSVESRSTDTQYF. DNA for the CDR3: TGTGCCAGCAGCGTAGAATCCCGGAGCACAGATACGCAGTATTTT.

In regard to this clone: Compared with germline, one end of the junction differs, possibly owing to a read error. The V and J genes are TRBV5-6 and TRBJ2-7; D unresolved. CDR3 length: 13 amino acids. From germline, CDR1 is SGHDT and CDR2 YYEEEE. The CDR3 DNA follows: TGTGCCAGCACCTTGCGGCGAACCTACGAGCAGTACTTC. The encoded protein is CASTLRRTYEQYF.

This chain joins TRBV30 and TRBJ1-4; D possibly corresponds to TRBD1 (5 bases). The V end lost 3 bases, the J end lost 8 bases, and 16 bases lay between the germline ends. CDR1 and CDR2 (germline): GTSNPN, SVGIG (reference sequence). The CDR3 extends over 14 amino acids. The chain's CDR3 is CAWSPTPKGEKLFF. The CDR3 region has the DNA TGTGCCTGGAGCCCCACGCCGAAGGGGGAAAAACTGTTTTTT.

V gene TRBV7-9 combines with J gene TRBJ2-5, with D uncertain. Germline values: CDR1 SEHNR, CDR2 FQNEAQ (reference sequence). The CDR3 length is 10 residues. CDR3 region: CVGSSETQYF. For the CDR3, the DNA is TGTGTCGGCTCCTCGGAGACCCAGTACTTC.

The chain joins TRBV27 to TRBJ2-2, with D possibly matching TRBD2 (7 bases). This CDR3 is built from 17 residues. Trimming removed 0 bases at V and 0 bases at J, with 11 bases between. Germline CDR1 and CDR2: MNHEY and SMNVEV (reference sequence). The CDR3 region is CASSLSAGAANTGELFF. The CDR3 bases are TGTGCCAGCAGTTTATCGGCGGGGGCGGCGAACACCGGGGAGCTGTTTTTT.

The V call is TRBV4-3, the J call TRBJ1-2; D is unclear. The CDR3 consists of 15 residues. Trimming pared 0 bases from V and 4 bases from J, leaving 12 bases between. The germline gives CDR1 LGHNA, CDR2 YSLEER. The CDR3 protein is CASSQDRRTAYGYTF. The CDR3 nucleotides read TGCGCCAGCAGCCAAGATCGTAGGACCGCCTATGGCTACACCTTC.